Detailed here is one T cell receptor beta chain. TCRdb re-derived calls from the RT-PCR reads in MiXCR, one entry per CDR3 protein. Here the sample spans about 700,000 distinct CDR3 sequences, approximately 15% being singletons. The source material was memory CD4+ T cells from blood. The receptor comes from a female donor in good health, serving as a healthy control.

CDR3 loop: CASSLGESSQYF. The CDR3 DNA is TGTGCCAGCAGTTTAGGGGAAAGTAGCCAGTACTTC. This chain joins TRBV12-3 or TRBV12-4 and TRBJ2-7; D remains ambiguous. The CDR3 runs to 12 residues. V gave up 1 base and J gave up 10 bases, with 11 bases separating them.